One sample yielded the 29 T cell receptor beta chains listed below, sequenced in a study of T cell changes during pregnancy in multiple sclerosis. The assay was immunoSEQ multiplex PCR, and TCRdb's table has in-frame clones only and misses some. The sample has tens of thousands of clones, around nine tenths seen once. The source material was CD4+ T cells from peripheral blood mononuclear cells, sampled in the third trimester of pregnancy. These receptors came from a female donor with multiple sclerosis, enrolled in a pregnancy study.

The chain joins TRBV18 to TRBJ1-2; D call uncertain. The CDR3 length is 13 residues. Germline values: CDR1 KGHSH, CDR2 LQKENI. Trimming removed 3 bases at V and 2 bases at J, with 7 bases between. This CDR3 reads CASSPKTNYGYTF. The CDR3 DNA is TGTGCCAGCTCACCGAAGACAAACTATGGCTACACCTTC.

This clone occurred a few times. The chain employs TRBV2 and TRBJ1-1; possibly TRBD1 for D (6 bases). CDR3 length equals 15 residues. V lost 1 base and J 0 bases, leaving 9 bases between the germline ends. Germline loops: CDR1 SNHLY, CDR2 FYNNEI. CDR3 sequence reads: CASSEVTGVNTEAFF. DNA for the CDR3: TGTGCCAGCAGTGAAGTGACAGGAGTGAACACTGAAGCTTTCTTT.

This clone was observed a handful of times. The chain links TRBV14 to TRBJ1-1; D gene unclear. The CDR3 runs 11 residues. Germline loops: CDR1 SGHDN, CDR2 FVKESK. V was pared by 1 base and J by 10 bases, with 7 bases between. CDR3 region: CASSQGDGAFF. The DNA of the CDR3 is TGTGCCAGCAGCCAAGGAGATGGAGCTTTCTTT.

The chain joins TRBV2 to TRBJ2-1; tentative D call: TRBD2 (6 bases). CDR1 and CDR2 (germline): SNHLY, FYNNEI. V was pared by 5 bases and J by 0 bases, with 14 bases between. This CDR3 is built from 16 residues. CDR3: CASSNEAGFSYNEQFF. The DNA of the CDR3 is TGTGCCAGCAGTAACGAAGCGGGCTTCTCCTACAATGAGCAGTTCTTC.

The CDR3 protein is CASSRVGIGGYTF. DNA of the CDR3: TGTGCCAGTAGTAGAGTCGGAATCGGGGGCTACACCTTC. This chain connects TRBV19 to TRBJ1-2; D remains ambiguous. Per the germline V gene, CDR1 is LNHDA and CDR2 is SQIVND (reference sequence). The V gene lost 4 bases and the J gene lost 8 bases, with 14 bases spanning the gap. The length of the CDR3 is 13 residues.

This clone has just one count. The rearrangement uses TRBV7-3 and TRBJ1-1, with D maybe TRBD1 (6 bases). Germline V gene data show CDR1 as SGHTA and CDR2 as FQGTGA. The V and J ends lost 2 bases and 7 bases respectively, with 11 bases between them. CDR3 length equals 13 residues. The CDR3: CASSLGGGGEAFF. CDR3 bases: TGTGCCAGCAGCTTAGGGGGGGGCGGTGAAGCTTTCTTT. Full variable domain (outside the CDR3, taken from reference TRBV7-3 and TRBJ1-1): GAGVSQTPSNKVTEKGKYVELRCDPISGHTALYWYRQSLGQGPEFLIYFQGTGAADDSGLPNDRFFAVRPEGSVSTLKIQRTERGDSAVYLCASSLGGGGEAFFGQGTRLTVV.

The V and J genes are TRBV2 and TRBJ1-6; 9 positions match TRBD1. Germline CDR1 is SNHLY and CDR2 is FYNNEI. The CDR3 sequence is 13 residues long. Unmatched junction bases numbered 3, after V lost 10 bases and J lost 5 bases. The DNA of the CDR3 is TGTGCCACCAGGACAGGGGATAATTCACCCCTCCACTTT. This codes for CATRTGDNSPLHF.

This clone was observed once. The chain employs TRBV6-6 and TRBJ1-6; D not resolved. CDR1 and CDR2 (germline): MNHNY, SVGAGI (reference sequence). V was clipped by 1 base and J by 3 bases, with 10 bases between them. The CDR3 contains 16 residues. This chain's CDR3 is CASSYLEANYNSPLHF. CDR3 DNA sequence: TGTGCCAGCAGTTACTTGGAGGCCAACTATAATTCACCCCTCCACTTT.

V is TRBV5-1 and J is TRBJ1-2; D perhaps matches TRBD1 (5 bases). The CDR3 contains 13 residues. V was shortened by 0 bases and J by 4 bases, with 7 bases between the two germline ends. Germline V CDR1 and CDR2: SGHRS, YFSETQ. The CDR3 DNA reads as TGCGCCAGCAGCTTGGGACAGTCCTATGGCTACACCTTC. Its protein is CASSLGQSYGYTF.

This clone has just one count. The rearrangement links TRBV4-1 to TRBJ1-4, with 7 bases aligning to TRBD1. V gave up 4 bases and J gave up 6 bases; unmatched junction bases: 11. CDR1 MGHRA and CDR2 YSYEKL come from the germline V gene. This CDR3 region has 16 residues. The CDR3 is CASSRPGGGLDEKLFF. Written as DNA, the CDR3 is TGCGCCAGCAGCCGCCCGGGAGGGGGCTTGGATGAAAAACTGTTTTTT.

The J gene is TRBJ2-3, the V gene TRBV6-5, with a tentative D call TRBD2 (5 bases). The CDR3 covers 15 residues. The V and J ends lost 0 bases and 2 bases respectively, with 9 bases between them. From germline, CDR1 is MNHEY and CDR2 SVGAGI. The chain's CDR3 is CASSYSTGFTDTQYF. For the CDR3, the DNA is TGTGCCAGCAGTTACTCCACGGGGTTCACAGATACGCAGTATTTT.

This clone was seen only a few times. The chain carries TRBV5-4 and TRBJ1-1; 8 bases align to TRBD1. The germline gives CDR1 SGHNT, CDR2 YYREEE (reference sequence). J lost 10 bases, V lost 0 bases, and 11 bases had no gene match. The CDR3 runs 15 residues. CDR3 coding DNA: TGTGCCAGCAGCTTGGTGCCCGGACAGGGAAGAGGAGCTTTCTTT. Its protein is CASSLVPGQGRGAFF.

The genes are TRBV6-5 and TRBJ2-7; 8 bases agree with TRBD1. Looked up from germline, CDR1 is MNHEY and CDR2 is SVGAGI. The CDR3 loop spans 15 amino acids. The V and J ends lost 2 bases and 7 bases, in that order; junction bases with no gene match: 10. CDR3 bases: TGTGCCAGCAGTTACGCTTCAGGACAGGGTGGTGAGCAGTACTTC. Amino acid sequence: CASSYASGQGGEQYF.

The rearrangement links TRBV6-1 to TRBJ1-5, with D perhaps matching TRBD1 (6 bases). This CDR3 spans 14 amino acids. Trimming took off 6 bases at V and 3 bases at J, with 12 bases between the two ends. In germline, CDR1 is MNHNS, CDR2 SASEGT. The CDR3 here is CASSFRDINQPQHF. CDR3 DNA sequence: TGTGCCAGCAGCTTCCGGGACATCAATCAGCCCCAGCATTTT.

J is TRBJ2-1 and V is TRBV7-2; TRBD1 matches at 9 bases. Germline CDR1 SGHTA, CDR2 FQGNSA. V shed 1 base and J 15 bases; nucleotides not matched to a gene: 4. The CDR3 totals 12 residues. The CDR3 region is CASSLGTGVSFF. CDR3 bases: TGTGCCAGCAGCTTAGGGACAGGGGTGTCGTTCTTC.

This CDR3 reads CATQGVYGYTF. For the CDR3, the DNA is TGTGCCACCCAGGGGGTTTATGGCTACACCTTC. The chain links TRBV6-1 to TRBJ1-2; 7 nucleotides match TRBD1. Germline CDR1 and CDR2: MNHNS and SASEGT. With 10 bases clipped from V and 5 bases from J, the junction kept 4 bases outside the gene matches. The CDR3 loop spans 11 amino acids.

The rearrangement links TRBV5-4 to TRBJ2-7, with 9 bases matching TRBD1. CDR1 SGHNT and CDR2 YYREEE come from the germline V gene (reference sequence). The CDR3 extends over 14 amino acids. V lost 5 bases and J lost 2; bases outside the gene matches: 5. In DNA form, the CDR3 reads TGTGCCAGCAGAACCGGGACAGGGCCCTACGAGCAGTACTTC. As protein: CASRTGTGPYEQYF. Looking up the rest from reference TRBV5-4 and TRBJ2-7 gives the full variable domain: ETGVTQSPTHLIKTRGQQVTLRCSSQSGHNTVSWYQQALGQGPQFIFQYYREEENGRGNFPPRFSGLQFPNYSSELNVNALELDDSALYLCASRTGTGPYEQYFGPGTRLTVT.

The genes are TRBV10-3 and TRBJ1-1, with 7 bases identical to TRBD1. The CDR3 length is 13 residues. The V gene end was trimmed by 5 bases and the J gene end by 7 bases; junction bases not matched to a gene: 7. CDR1 and CDR2 from the germline V gene are ENHRY and SYGVKD. CDR3 DNA: TGTGCCATCAGTACCAGGGGGGAGGATGAAGCTTTCTTT. Residues: CAISTRGEDEAFF.

This rearrangement joins TRBV7-9 to TRBJ1-6, with D perhaps TRBD1 (5 bases). The ends were cut back, 2 bases at V and 14 bases at J, with 10 bases in the middle. This CDR3 has 12 amino acids. Germline V lookup: CDR1 SEHNR, CDR2 FQNEAQ (reference sequence). The CDR3 DNA is TGTGCCAGCAGCTTACCGCCGGGGGCCCTCCACTTT. The encoded protein is CASSLPPGALHF.

V gene TRBV7-2 combines with J gene TRBJ1-3; TRBD1 matches at 7 bases. The V and J ends lost 5 bases and 2 bases, in that order; junction bases with no gene match: 6. Germline assignment: CDR1 SGHTA and CDR2 FQGNSA. This CDR3 has 15 residues. CDR3 in amino acids: CASSPDRAAGNTIYF. The CDR3 DNA follows: TGTGCCAGCAGCCCTGACAGGGCTGCTGGAAACACCATATATTTT.

V gene TRBV5-8 combines with J gene TRBJ1-2; D perhaps matches TRBD1 (5 bases). The germline gives CDR1 SGHTS, CDR2 YDEGEE. The CDR3 length is 14 residues. V was cut by 4 bases and J by 3 bases, with 13 bases left in between. This CDR3 is CASSLIGGDYGYTF. In DNA, the CDR3 is TGTGCCAGCAGCCTAATCGGGGGGGACTATGGCTACACCTTC. Full variable domain (remainder filled in from reference TRBV5-8 and TRBJ1-2): EAGVTQSPTHLIKTRGQQATLRCSPISGHTSVYWYQQALGLGLQFLLWYDEGEERNRGNFPPRFSGRQFPNYSSELNVNALELEDSALYLCASSLIGGDYGYTFGSGTRLTVV.

V and J are TRBV5-1 and TRBJ2-1; D is uncertain. There are 13 residues in the CDR3. V was clipped by 1 base and J by 7 bases, with 9 bases between them. In germline, CDR1 is SGHRS, CDR2 YFSETQ. The CDR3 DNA reads TGCGCCAGCAGCTTGAGTCTCGAGAATGAGCAGTTCTTC. Amino acid sequence: CASSLSLENEQFF.

The J gene is TRBJ2-1, the V gene TRBV7-9; D unclear. The V end was cut by 2 bases, the J end by 5 bases, with 4 bases between. The germline CDR1 and CDR2 sequences are SEHNR and FQNEAQ (reference sequence). The CDR3 consists of 12 residues. CDR3 amino acids: CASSLRDNEQFF. In nucleotides, the CDR3 is TGTGCCAGCAGCTTACGTGACAATGAGCAGTTCTTC.

J is TRBJ2-3 and V is TRBV30; 7 bases agree with TRBD1. Germline V lookup: CDR1 GTSNPN, CDR2 SVGIG (reference sequence). The CDR3 is made up of 16 amino acids. V lost 1 base to trimming and J lost 7 bases; unmatched junction nucleotides: 14. CDR3 sequence (DNA): TGTGCCTGGAGTGCCCGGGACAGAGCTTTTCGGCATACGCAGTATTTT. Its translation is CAWSARDRAFRHTQYF.

V usage is TRBV6-1 and J usage is TRBJ2-3; TRBD2 is a possible D gene (5 bases). The CDR3 is made up of 15 amino acids. Trimming cost V 10 bases and J 0 bases, with 17 bases left between them. The V gene's germline CDR1 is MNHNS and CDR2 SASEGT. CDR3 loop: CATIPDPGSTDTQYF. CDR3 DNA sequence: TGTGCCACCATACCCGACCCGGGGAGCACAGATACGCAGTATTTT.

The rearrangement uses TRBV15 and TRBJ2-5; TRBD2 agrees at 8 bases. The V and J ends lost 2 bases and 5 bases, in that order; junction bases with no gene match: 4. Germline CDR1 reads LNHNV; CDR2 reads YYDKDF (reference sequence). CDR3 length equals 14 residues. The CDR3 nucleotides are TGTGCCACCAGCAGAAAGGGACTAGATGAGACCCAGTACTTC. It specifies CATSRKGLDETQYF.

The CDR3 DNA sequence: TGTGCCAGTACCTTGAAGACAGGGGACTATGGCTACACCTTC. Translated: CASTLKTGDYGYTF. V usage is TRBV19 and J usage is TRBJ1-2; 8 bases align to TRBD1. The CDR3 runs 14 residues. The germline V gene encodes CDR1 LNHDA and CDR2 SQIVND (reference sequence). V lost 7 bases to trimming and J lost 3 bases; unmatched junction nucleotides: 7.

The chain joins TRBV6-1 to TRBJ2-2; D is perhaps TRBD1 (5 bases). Germline V gene lookup returns CDR1 MNHNS and CDR2 SASEGT. This CDR3 comprises 14 residues. V lost 6 bases and J lost 4, with 12 bases in between. The CDR3 coding sequence is TGTGCCAGCAGCCCCAGGGAAACCACCGGGGAGCTGTTTTTT. Protein product: CASSPRETTGELFF.

V usage is TRBV4-1 and J usage is TRBJ1-1, with 9 bases that match TRBD1. The CDR3 has 13 amino acids. Germline loops: CDR1 MGHRA, CDR2 YSYEKL. V was pared by 2 bases and J by 8 bases, with 3 bases of the junction left unmatched. Here the CDR3 DNA reads TGCGCCAGCAGCCAACCAGACAGGGGGGAAGCTTTCTTT. As protein: CASSQPDRGEAFF.